The entry that follows covers one TCR beta chain sequence. What it binds is not known. The sample belongs to a study of shared clonotypes between healthy human individuals. Study findings and constraints: Clonotypes which were not shared had lower generation probabilities than clonotypes that all four donors shared. Naive subsets generally exceeded memory subsets in estimated richness. Sampling involved blood alone; tissue repertoires likely differ.

After removal of 6 bases from V and 0 bases from J, the junction contained 4 bases not matched to a gene. The CDR3 runs 13 residues. Germline CDR1 SQVTM, CDR2 ANQGSEA. Splitting of CD4+ cells produced CD45RA+ naive and CD45RA-negative memory subsets. The assay was immunoSEQ multiplex PCR, and TCRdb's table has in-frame clones only and misses some. The sample contains around 1.4 million clones, 98% to 99% of which appear only once. The specimen sequenced was naive CD4+ T cells sorted from blood. As to subset: CD45RA+ positively selected. This receptor was identified in a young man in good health. The rearrangement links TRBV29-1 to TRBJ1-1, with TRBD1 identical over 7 bases. The CDR3 protein is CSVVGTVNTEAFF. In DNA form, the CDR3 reads TGCAGCGTGGTTGGGACAGTGAACACTGAAGCTTTCTTT.